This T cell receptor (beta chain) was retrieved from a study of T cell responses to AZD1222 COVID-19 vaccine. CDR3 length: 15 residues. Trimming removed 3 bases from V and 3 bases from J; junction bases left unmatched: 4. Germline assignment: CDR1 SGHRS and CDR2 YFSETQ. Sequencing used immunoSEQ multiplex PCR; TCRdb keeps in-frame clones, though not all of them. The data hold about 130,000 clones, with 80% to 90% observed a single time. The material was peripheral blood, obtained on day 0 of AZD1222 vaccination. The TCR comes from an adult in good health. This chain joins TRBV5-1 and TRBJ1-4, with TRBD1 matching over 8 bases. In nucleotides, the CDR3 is TGCGCCAGCAGCTCGCAGGGGGCAGCTAATGAAAAACTGTTTTTT. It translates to CASSSQGAANEKLFF.